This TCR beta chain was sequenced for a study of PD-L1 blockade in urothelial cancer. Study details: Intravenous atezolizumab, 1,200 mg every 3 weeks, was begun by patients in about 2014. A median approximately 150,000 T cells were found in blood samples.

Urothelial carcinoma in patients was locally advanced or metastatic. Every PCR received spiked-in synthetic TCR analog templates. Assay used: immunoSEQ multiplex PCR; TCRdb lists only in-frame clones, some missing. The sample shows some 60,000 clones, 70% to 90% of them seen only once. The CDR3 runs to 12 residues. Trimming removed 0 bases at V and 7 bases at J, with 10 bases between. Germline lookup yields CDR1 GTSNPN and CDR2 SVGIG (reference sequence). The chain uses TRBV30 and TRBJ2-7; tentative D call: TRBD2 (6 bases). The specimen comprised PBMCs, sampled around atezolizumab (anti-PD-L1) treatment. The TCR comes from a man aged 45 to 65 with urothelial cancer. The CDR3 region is CAWSVAGFEQYF. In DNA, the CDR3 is TGTGCCTGGAGTGTTGCGGGATTTGAGCAGTACTTC.